Here is one T cell receptor (beta chain) with its context. No antigen is known for it. The data originate from a study of cytomegalovirus exposure and HLA in healthy donors. The method was immunoSEQ multiplex PCR; TCRdb's version includes in-frame clones alone and lacks a portion of them. The data hold 200,000 to 250,000 clones, with over 80% observed a single time. The CDR3 runs to 14 residues. V lost 4 bases and J lost 2, with 11 bases in between. The germline V gene encodes CDR1 SGHTA and CDR2 FQGNSA. Overall study findings and caveats: Altogether, about 160 TCR beta chains were recorded as cytomegalovirus-associated. Reports showed the classifier diagnosing cytomegalovirus status with high specificity and sensitivity. Most TCR sequences showed up rarely, but some public TCRs showed up in many donors.

Input material: PBMCs. The rearrangement joins TRBV7-2 to TRBJ1-2, with no clear D. The source of this sequence is a woman under 30 in good health and CMV-seronegative. The CDR3 bases are TGTGCCAGCAGCTCAGGACGGCCAAACTATGGCTACACCTTC. Its translation is CASSSGRPNYGYTF. The variable domain in full, with the rest retrieved from reference TRBV7-2 and TRBJ1-2, is GAGVSQSPSNKVTEKGKDVELRCDPISGHTALYWYRQSLGQGLEFLIYFQGNSAPDKSGLPSDRFSAERTGGSVSTLTIQRTQQEDSAVYLCASSSGRPNYGYTFGSGTRLTVV.